This T cell receptor beta chain derives from a study of blood T cells in healthy people across ages. CDR1 SNHLY and CDR2 FYNNEI come from the germline V gene. V was trimmed by 4 bases and J by 4 bases, leaving 13 bases between them. This CDR3 has 15 residues. Per sample, a minimum of 6.5 million PBMCs were isolated. A second about 7 to 12 cycle PCR used barcoded and J-beta primers. TCRdb called the 5' RACE reads again in MiXCR, with one record for every CDR3 protein. This sample has some 690,000 distinct CDR3 sequences, with 22% found just once. This clonotype appeared a few times. The target antigen is unknown. Broader study findings: Estimated diversity, derived from one million T cells, was regarded as an underestimate.

This clonotype was sampled from a man in his sixties or seventies in good health. The chain couples TRBV2 to TRBJ2-2; D ambiguous. Sample: blood. The CDR3 loop is CASSGEGIRTGELFF. CDR3 bases: TGTGCCAGCAGTGGGGAAGGGATACGCACCGGGGAGCTGTTTTTT.